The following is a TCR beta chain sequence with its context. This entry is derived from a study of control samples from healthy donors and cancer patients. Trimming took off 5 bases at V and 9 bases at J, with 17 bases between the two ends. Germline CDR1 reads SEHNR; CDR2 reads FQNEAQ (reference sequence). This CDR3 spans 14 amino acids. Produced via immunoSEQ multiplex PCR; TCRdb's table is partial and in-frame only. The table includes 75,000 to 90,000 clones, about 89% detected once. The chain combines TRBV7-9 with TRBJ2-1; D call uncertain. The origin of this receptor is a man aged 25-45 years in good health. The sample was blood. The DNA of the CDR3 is TGTGCCAGCAGCGCAACTGTGGCGCCGGGTGAGCAGTTCTTC. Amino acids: CASSATVAPGEQFF.